Listed here are 16 T cell receptor beta chains from one sample, sequenced in a study of beta chain features in type 1 diabetes. Study-level points and caveats: Within each of all four CD4+ subsets, Type 1 diabetes patients had TCRB CDR3s that were moderately but significantly shorter.

Antigens of these TCRs are unknown. The authors reverse transcribed all of the isolated RNA, so sequencing captured expressed TCRB transcripts. The table came from immunoSEQ multiplex PCR; TCRdb's copy has only in-frame clones and leaves some out. The sample yields some 240,000 clones, roughly 17% seen once. Sequencing input: naive CD4+ T cells from blood. These receptors all come from a man in his thirties or forties with type 1 diabetes.

The chain carries TRBV27 and TRBJ2-3; the match to TRBD2 covers 7 bases. V shed 2 bases and J 1 base; nucleotides not matched to a gene: 6. Germline lookup yields CDR1 MNHEY and CDR2 SMNVEV (reference sequence). The CDR3 spans 16 residues. The chain's CDR3 is CASSLQGLAGTDTQYF. The CDR3 coding sequence is TGTGCCAGCAGTTTACAAGGGCTAGCGGGCACAGATACGCAGTATTTT.

The V call is TRBV29-1, the J call TRBJ2-5; D gene uncertain. This CDR3 spans 14 amino acids. Germline V gene lookup returns CDR1 SQVTM and CDR2 ANQGSEA. The V and J ends lost 1 base and 1 base respectively, with 10 bases between them. Here the CDR3 DNA reads TGCAGCGTTGAAGTAGGCCATAGCCAAGAGACCCAGTACTTC. Protein sequence: CSVEVGHSQETQYF.

The chain recombines TRBV9 with TRBJ2-3, with D possibly being TRBD1 (6 bases). Germline values: CDR1 SGDLS, CDR2 YYNGEE. The CDR3 extends over 14 amino acids. V lost 2 bases and J 6 bases, leaving 13 bases between the germline ends. Written as DNA, the CDR3 is TGTGCCAGCAGCGTTGGGACACCGGGGGATACGCAGTATTTT. The encoded protein is CASSVGTPGDTQYF. The full variable domain, in which reference TRBV9 and TRBJ2-3 provide the parts outside the CDR3, is DSGVTQTPKHLITATGQRVTLRCSPRSGDLSVYWYQQSLDQGLQFLIQYYNGEERAKGNILERFSAQQFPDLHSELNLSSLELGDSALYFCASSVGTPGDTQYFGPGTRLTVL.

This clone was counted between two and nine times. This chain links TRBV20-1 with TRBJ1-2; D remains unclear. Germline V gene lookup returns CDR1 DFQATT and CDR2 SNEGSKA (reference sequence). The CDR3 has 11 amino acids. Deletions cut 3 bases from V and 5 bases from J, with 7 bases between. The CDR3 coding sequence is TGCAGTGCTAGCGTCCCTTATGGCTACACCTTC. Amino acids: CSASVPYGYTF.

This clone was counted a few times. The chain combines TRBV4-2 with TRBJ1-2; unclear D gene. The V end lost 0 bases, the J end lost 5 bases, and 13 bases lay between the germline ends. This CDR3 is 15 amino acids long. Looked up from germline, CDR1 is LGHNA and CDR2 is YNFKEQ. The CDR3, as DNA: TGTGCCAGCAGCCAAGATCGGAGACCGATTTATGGCTACACCTTC. Protein sequence: CASSQDRRPIYGYTF.

This clone has only a few counts. The V and J genes are TRBV5-1 and TRBJ2-1; 11 nucleotides match TRBD1. The V segment lost 4 bases and the J segment 6 bases; nucleotides outside the gene matches: 6. The CDR3 extends over 15 amino acids. Germline-derived CDR1 and CDR2 are SGHRS and YFSETQ. The CDR3 reads CASSPGGTGGNEQFF. The DNA for the CDR3 is TGCGCCAGCAGCCCGGGCGGGACAGGGGGCAATGAGCAGTTCTTC.

The V gene is TRBV7-9, the J gene TRBJ1-2; no firm D call. Germline-derived CDR1 and CDR2 are SEHNR and FQNEAQ (reference sequence). Between the trimmed V and J ends, which lost 1 base and 2 bases, there was a span of 5 bases. The CDR3 is 13 residues long. The DNA of the CDR3 is TGTGCCAGCAGCTTAGAACAGAACTATGGCTACACCTTC. Translated: CASSLEQNYGYTF.

The genes are TRBV6-6 and TRBJ2-3; no clear D. The V and J ends lost 2 bases and 0 bases respectively, with 6 bases between them. CDR1 is MNHNY and CDR2 is SVGAGI in the germline V gene (reference sequence). The CDR3 has 14 residues. CDR3 protein: CASSYGRSTDTQYF. CDR3 nucleotide sequence: TGTGCCAGCAGTTACGGGCGGAGCACAGATACGCAGTATTTT.

The chain is built from TRBV29-1 and TRBJ2-3; 14 bases map to TRBD2. The CDR3 has 14 residues. V lost 7 bases to trimming and J lost 4 bases; unmatched junction nucleotides: 4. The germline V gene encodes CDR1 SQVTM and CDR2 ANQGSEA. In DNA, the CDR3 is TGCAGCGGCAGGACTAGCGGGAGGCCAGATACGCAGTATTTT. As protein: CSGRTSGRPDTQYF.

This clone was seen a handful of times. This sequence joins TRBV9 and TRBJ1-2; TRBD1 aligns across 10 bases. This CDR3 contains 13 residues. Looked up from germline, CDR1 is SGDLS and CDR2 is YYNGEE. The trim removed 4 bases at V and 7 bases at J, leaving 4 bases unmatched. Here the CDR3 reads CASSPRDRGGYTF. The CDR3 DNA reads as TGTGCCAGCAGCCCCCGGGACAGGGGTGGCTACACCTTC.

This chain joins TRBV5-4 and TRBJ2-3, with D unresolved. V was shortened by 4 bases and J by 0 bases, with 6 bases between the two germline ends. CDR1 is SGHNT and CDR2 is YYREEE in the germline V gene (reference sequence). This CDR3 region has 13 residues. CDR3 DNA: TGTGCCAGCAGCGAACATAGCACAGATACGCAGTATTTT. The encoded protein is CASSEHSTDTQYF.

The chain recombines TRBV5-1 with TRBJ2-5; D might be TRBD2 (6 bases). The CDR3 is 15 residues long. V gave up 6 bases and J gave up 2 bases, with 17 bases separating them. CDR1 is SGHRS, CDR2 YFSETQ, per germline. CDR3 coding DNA: TGCGCCAGCAAGCAAGCGGGCACAAGTCAAGAGACCCAGTACTTC. This encodes CASKQAGTSQETQYF.

In this sample, this clone turned up many times. The chain employs TRBV30 and TRBJ2-6; D is ambiguous. The CDR3 totals 15 residues. Between the trimmed V and J ends, which lost 3 bases and 1 base, there was a span of 10 bases. Germline-derived CDR1 and CDR2 are GTSNPN and SVGIG (reference sequence). The CDR3 loop is CAWRDILSGANVLTF. DNA for the CDR3: TGTGCCTGGAGGGATATATTGTCTGGGGCCAACGTCCTGACTTTC.

This clone has just a few counts. The same CDR3 is also encoded by other DNA sequences in this sample. CDR3 sequence: CASSLDDYEQYF. The CDR3 nucleotides are TGCGCCAGCAGCTTGGATGATTACGAGCAGTACTTC. The genes are TRBV5-1 and TRBJ2-7; D gene uncertain. This CDR3 is 12 amino acids long. Germline V CDR1 and CDR2: SGHRS, YFSETQ. The V end was cut by 0 bases, the J end by 4 bases, with 5 bases between.

This clone was picked up a small number of times. The V and J genes are TRBV7-9 and TRBJ2-2; 7 bases are shared with TRBD1. This CDR3 comprises 15 residues. V gave up 5 bases and J gave up 4 bases; unmatched junction bases: 7. Germline CDR1 and CDR2: SEHNR and FQNEAQ (reference sequence). DNA for the CDR3: TGTGCCAGCAGCCCACAGGGGCGCCCCACCGGGGAGCTGTTTTTT. Translating gives CASSPQGRPTGELFF.

In DNA, the CDR3 is TGCGCCAGCAGCTTGGGGACAGGCACAGATACGCAGTATTTT. Translation: CASSLGTGTDTQYF. The J gene is TRBJ2-3, the V gene TRBV5-1, with D tentatively TRBD1 (6 bases). With 0 bases removed from V and 1 base from J, the gap between germline ends came to 6 bases. CDR1 SGHRS and CDR2 YFSETQ come from the germline V gene. The CDR3 length is 14 residues.